In its sample, the clone carrying this T cell receptor beta chain was seen once. Antigen: not known. The CDR3 contains 17 residues. J was trimmed by 4 bases and V by 0 bases; bases with no gene match: 10. Germline CDR1 is LGHDT and CDR2 is YNNKEL (reference sequence). The source of the sample is a study of blood T cells in healthy people across ages. Study outcomes and limitations: Per million T cells, the diversity of TCR beta decreased roughly linearly as age advanced. Estimates drawn from one million T cells were deemed to understate diversity.

Primers used in a second PCR of about 6 to 11 cycles were a sample-barcoded 5' primer and a J-beta primer mix. Each CDR3 protein is one row after TCRdb ran MiXCR on the 5' RACE reads. The sample holds over 1,500,000 distinct CDR3 sequences, 30% to 40% seen once. The receptor's source is a human donor in good health. This chain joins TRBV3-1 and TRBJ1-2, with 8 nucleotides matching TRBD1. Sequenced: blood. The DNA of the CDR3 is TGTGCCAGCAGCCAAGATCGGGGACAGGCCAGACCCTATGGCTACACCTTC. This encodes CASSQDRGQARPYGYTF.